This TCR beta chain was captured by sequencing in a study of Graves' ophthalmopathy and Graves' hyperthyroidism. The study, taken as a whole, reports: The model's ophthalmopathy progression predictions had 55% to 71% sensitivity and 72% to 75% specificity.

Remarks on this clonotype: Its target is not known.

RNA served as the template for amplifying TCR beta CDR3 regions. The authors performed first-round RT-PCR with HTBI primers and then a second-round multiplex PCR. TCRdb recomputed calls from the multiplex PCR reads with MiXCR, one row per CDR3 protein. The table shows 650,000 to 900,000 distinct CDR3 sequences, with around 40% occurring only once. With V trimmed by 5 bases and J by 5 bases, 13 bases remained unmatched. The length of the CDR3 is 16 residues. From germline, CDR1 is SGHRS and CDR2 YFSETQ. The sequenced sample consisted of peripheral blood. The sequence came from an adult man with Graves' ophthalmopathy. This chain connects TRBV5-1 to TRBJ2-5, with 9 bases matching TRBD2. CDR3 DNA sequence: TGCGCCAGCAGACTGATCTTTAGCGGGAGCAAGGAGACCCAGTACTTC. It specifies CASRLIFSGSKETQYF.